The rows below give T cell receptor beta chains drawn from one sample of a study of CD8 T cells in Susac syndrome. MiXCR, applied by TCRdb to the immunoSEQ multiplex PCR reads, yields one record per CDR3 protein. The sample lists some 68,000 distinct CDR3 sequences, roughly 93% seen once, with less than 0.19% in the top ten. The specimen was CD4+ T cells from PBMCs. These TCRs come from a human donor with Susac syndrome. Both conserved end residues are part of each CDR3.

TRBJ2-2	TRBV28	CASTLQGIATGELFF
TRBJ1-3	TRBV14	CASSQGRPGNTIYF
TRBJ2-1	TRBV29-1	CSDLPPGQKQFF
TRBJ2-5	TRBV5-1	CASSLAGVVRQETQYF
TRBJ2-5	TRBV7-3	CASSPIIQETQYF
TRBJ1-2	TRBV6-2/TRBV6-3	CASSYLQTGGYTF
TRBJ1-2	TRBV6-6	CASSSGQGFLYGYTF
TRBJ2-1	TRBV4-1	CASSQGTGEENEQFF
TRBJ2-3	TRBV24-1	CATSDSHYTAGHMNTQYF
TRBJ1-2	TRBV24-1	CATSDPTGAGGYTF
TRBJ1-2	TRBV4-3	CASSQDPWTGPFYGYTF
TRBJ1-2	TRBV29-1	CSAEGGNYGYTF
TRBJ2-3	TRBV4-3	CASSQGLADTQYF
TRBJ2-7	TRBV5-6	CASSLSPYEQYF
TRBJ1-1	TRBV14	CASSRKLMNTEAFF
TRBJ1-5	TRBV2	CASIQEINQPQHF
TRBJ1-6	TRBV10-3	CAISEGRATNNSPLHF
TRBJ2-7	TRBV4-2	CASSQGTVPYEQYF
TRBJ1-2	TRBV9	CASSVETGSYGYTF
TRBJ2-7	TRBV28	CASSLPGTGGAVVGQYF
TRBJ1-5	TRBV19	CASSIGSRGGLPQHF
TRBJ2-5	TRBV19	CASSGGGLGQETQYF
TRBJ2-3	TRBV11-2	CASSLALTVTDTQYF
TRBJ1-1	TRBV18	CASSPSSLREGEAFF
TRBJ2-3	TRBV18	CASSRQGISTDTQYF
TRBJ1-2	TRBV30	CAWSVPGEWHGYTF
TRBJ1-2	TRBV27	CASSSFPASGTKGGYGYTF
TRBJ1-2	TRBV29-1	CSVTGNISNYGYTF
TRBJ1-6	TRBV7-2	CASSLGQGLFNSPLHF
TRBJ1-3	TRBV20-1	CSALPGRASGNTIYF
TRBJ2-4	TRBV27	CASSLRRAVAKNIQYF
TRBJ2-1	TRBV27	CASRLIGLAGGIPYNEQFF
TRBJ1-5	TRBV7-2	CASSLVGGQPQHF
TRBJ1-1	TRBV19	CASSMRPAWDTEVFF
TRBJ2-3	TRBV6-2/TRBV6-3	CASSRAGGSDTQYF